Described below is a single TCR beta chain sequence and its context. Its antigen is not identified. The data were taken from a study of T cell responses to AZD1222 COVID-19 vaccine. The repertoire was sequenced with immunoSEQ multiplex PCR; TCRdb's copy has only in-frame clones and lacks some. Found here are 95,000 to 110,000 clones, 91% of them singletons; the top ten hold 22%. Study findings and constraints: Baseline seropositives among AZD1222 recipients totaled only 5 or 6.

Germline CDR1 and CDR2: LGHDT and YNNKEL (reference sequence). With 7 bases clipped from V and 2 bases from J, the junction kept 8 bases outside the gene matches. The CDR3 contains 15 residues. The chain is built from TRBV3-1 (or the pseudogene TRBV3-2) and TRBJ2-1; 7 bases are shared with TRBD2. The TCR sequence derives from an adult in good health. This material consisted of peripheral blood, taken on day 0 of AZD1222 vaccination. The CDR3 DNA is TGTGCCAGCACCCGGGACTACCGAACCTACAATGAGCAGTTCTTC. Residues: CASTRDYRTYNEQFF.